One sample yielded the 3 T cell receptor beta chains listed below, sequenced in a study of blood T cell repertoires in COVID-19 (dated by TCRdb to about 2020). Receptors were amplified or captured by the immunoSEQ multiplex PCR assay. TCRdb took over this immuneACCESS table, retaining in-frame rearrangements with V and J assigned. Such tables are incomplete; in checked studies, under half of the missing clones stem from an unresolved V gene, and the remainder is unexplained. In this sample the table shows approximately 240,000 clones, 85% to 90% of which occur a single time. The top ten clonotypes cover 3.1% of the sample. Sequencing input: PBMCs or T cells enriched from blood (not recorded which). The receptors stem from a woman aged 45-65 years in a cohort exposed to, infected with or recovered from COVID-19 (not recorded which).

J is TRBJ1-4 and V is TRBV6-2 or TRBV6-3, with D hard to call. The CDR3 runs 13 residues. V was pared by 6 bases and J by 11 bases, with 16 bases between. CDR1 and CDR2 (germline): MNHEY, SVGEGT. This CDR3 is CASSPAATSKLFF. The CDR3 nucleotides read TGTGCCAGCAGCCCCGCGGCGACGAGTAAACTGTTTTTT.

The CDR3 coding sequence is TGTGCCAGCACTCAATTCGGACAGGGGAATGAAAAACTGTTTTTT. Translated, it gives CASTQFGQGNEKLFF. The chain combines TRBV27 with TRBJ1-4; TRBD1 matches 9 bases. This CDR3 contains 15 residues. After removal of 7 bases from V and 5 bases from J, the junction contained 8 bases not matched to a gene. CDR1 is MNHEY, CDR2 SMNVEV, per germline (reference sequence).

The chain recombines TRBV6-5 with TRBJ1-3; 7 bases line up with TRBD1. This CDR3 is 15 amino acids long. Germline V CDR1 and CDR2: MNHEY, SVGAGI. Trimming removed 5 bases from V and 0 bases from J; junction bases left unmatched: 4. DNA of the CDR3: TGTGCCAGCAGTCGGGACAGTGGCTCTGGAAACACCATATATTTT. It is translated as CASSRDSGSGNTIYF.